The following is a T cell receptor beta chain sequence with its context. This record comes from a study of control samples from healthy donors and cancer patients. Clones were sequenced by immunoSEQ multiplex PCR, and TCRdb holds only the in-frame ones, with some missing. The sample consists of some 51,000 clones, roughly 95% of them appearing once. This receptor was taken from a woman younger than 30 in good health. What was sequenced was blood.

The CDR3 coding sequence is TGTGCCACCCGGGACAGTCTGAACACTGAAGCTTTCTTT. Protein product: CATRDSLNTEAFF. The V gene is TRBV28, the J gene TRBJ1-1; TRBD1 aligns across 7 bases. V lost 10 bases and J lost 0; bases outside the gene matches: 5. Germline loops: CDR1 MDHEN, CDR2 SYDVKM. This CDR3 is 13 amino acids long.